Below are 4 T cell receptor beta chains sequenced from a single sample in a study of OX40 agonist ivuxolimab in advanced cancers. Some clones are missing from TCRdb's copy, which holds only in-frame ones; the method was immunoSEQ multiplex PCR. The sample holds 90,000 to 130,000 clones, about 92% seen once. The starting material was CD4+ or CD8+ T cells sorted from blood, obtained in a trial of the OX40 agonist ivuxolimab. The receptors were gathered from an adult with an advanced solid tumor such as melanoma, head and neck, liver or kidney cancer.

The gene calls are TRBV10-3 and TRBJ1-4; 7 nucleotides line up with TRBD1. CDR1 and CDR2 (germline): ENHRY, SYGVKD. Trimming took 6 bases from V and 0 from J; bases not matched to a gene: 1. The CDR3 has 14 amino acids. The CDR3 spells CAIRGTATNEKLFF. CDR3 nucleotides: TGTGCCATCAGGGGGACAGCAACTAATGAAAAACTGTTTTTT.

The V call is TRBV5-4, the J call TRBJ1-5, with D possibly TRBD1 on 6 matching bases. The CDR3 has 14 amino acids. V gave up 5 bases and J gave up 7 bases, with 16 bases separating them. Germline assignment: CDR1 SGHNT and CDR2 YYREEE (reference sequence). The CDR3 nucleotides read TGTGCCAGCAGTCGTGGGGGCGCAGGGCAGCCCCAGCATTTT. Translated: CASSRGGAGQPQHF.

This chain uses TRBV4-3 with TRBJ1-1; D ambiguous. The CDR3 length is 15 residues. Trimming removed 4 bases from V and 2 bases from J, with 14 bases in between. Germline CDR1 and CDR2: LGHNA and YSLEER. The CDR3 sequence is CASSPQWELNTEAFF. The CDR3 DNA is TGCGCCAGCAGCCCCCAATGGGAGCTAAACACTGAAGCTTTCTTT.

The CDR3 sequence: CASSPVMGQGDTEAFF. Written as DNA, the CDR3 is TGTGCCAGCAGTCCCGTAATGGGACAGGGGGACACTGAAGCTTTCTTT. This chain connects TRBV28 to TRBJ1-1; 11 bases are a match to TRBD1. V was pared by 5 bases and J by 3 bases, with 8 bases of the junction left unmatched. The CDR3 totals 16 residues. CDR1 is MDHEN and CDR2 is SYDVKM in the germline V gene.